The TCR beta chain under discussion was sequenced for a study of identical twins. This CDR3 has 12 amino acids. V shed 8 bases and J shed 5 bases, with 10 bases lying between them. CDR1 is MNHNS and CDR2 is SASEGT in the germline V gene. TCRdb ran MiXCR on the 5' RACE reads and lists one entry per CDR3 protein. The sample holds more than 400,000 distinct CDR3 sequences, 13% to 15% seen once. The same data also contributed to another study, on yellow fever vaccine responses in identical twins.

The clonotype comes from a woman in her late teens or twenties in good health. This rearrangement joins TRBV6-1 to TRBJ1-5, with D uncertain. Input material: CD4+ T cells sorted from blood. CDR3 bases: TGTGCCAGCCGTGTAGTAGATCAGCCCCAGCATTTT. It encodes CASRVVDQPQHF.